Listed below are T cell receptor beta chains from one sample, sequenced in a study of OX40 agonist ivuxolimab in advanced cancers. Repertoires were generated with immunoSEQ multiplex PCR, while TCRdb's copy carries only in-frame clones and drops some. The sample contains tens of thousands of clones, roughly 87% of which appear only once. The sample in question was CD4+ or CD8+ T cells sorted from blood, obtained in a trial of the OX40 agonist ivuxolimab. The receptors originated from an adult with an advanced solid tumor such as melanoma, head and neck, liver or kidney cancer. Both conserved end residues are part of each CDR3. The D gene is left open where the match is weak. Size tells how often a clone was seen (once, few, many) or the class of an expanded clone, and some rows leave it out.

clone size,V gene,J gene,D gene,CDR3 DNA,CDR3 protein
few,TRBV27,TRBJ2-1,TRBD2,TGTGCCAGCAGTTCTCATCTAGCGGGGGTTTACAATGAGCAGTTCTTC,CASSSHLAGVYNEQFF
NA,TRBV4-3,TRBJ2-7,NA,TGCGCCAGCAGCCAAGATGGGAACAGGGCGGACGAGCAGTACTTC,CASSQDGNRADEQYF
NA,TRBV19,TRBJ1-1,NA,TGTGCCAGTAGTTCACAGGTTACAAACACTGAAGCTTTCTTT,CASSSQVTNTEAFF
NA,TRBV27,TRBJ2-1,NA,TGTGCCAGCAGCCCCCTTGTGGGGGGCGGTAACAATGAGCAGTTCTTC,CASSPLVGGGNNEQFF
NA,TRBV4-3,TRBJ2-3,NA,TGCGCCAGCAGCCAAGTAAGAGCAGATACGCAGTATTTT,CASSQVRADTQYF
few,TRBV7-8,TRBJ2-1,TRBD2,TGTGCCAGCGGGGAGGGGTACTCCTACAATGAGCAGTTCTTC,CASGEGYSYNEQFF
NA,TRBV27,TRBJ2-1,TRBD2,TGTGCCAGCAGTCCTCTATTGCGAACCACTAGCGGGGGGCGGTATGAGCAGTTCTTC,CASSPLLRTTSGGRYEQFF
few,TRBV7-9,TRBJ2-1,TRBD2,TGTGCCAGCAGCTTAGCCCCTAGCGGGGGGGCCAGTTTAAATGAGCAGTTCTTC,CASSLAPSGGASLNEQFF
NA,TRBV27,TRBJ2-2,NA,TGTGCCAGCAGTCTTCTCACCGGGGAGCTGTTTTTT,CASSLLTGELFF
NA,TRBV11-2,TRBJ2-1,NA,TGTGCCAGCAGCCCCGTAAGCCAGTACAATGAGCAGTTCTTC,CASSPVSQYNEQFF
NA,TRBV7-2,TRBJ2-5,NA,TGTGCCAGCAGCTCCGGGTGGGGGCGCATGGTGAAAGAGACCCAGTACTTC,CASSSGWGRMVKETQYF
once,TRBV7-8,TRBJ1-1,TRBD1,TGTGCCAGCAGCTTAAGCACAGGGGGAAACACTGAAGCTTTCTTT,CASSLSTGGNTEAFF
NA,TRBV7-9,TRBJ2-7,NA,TGTGCCAGCAGCTTCCCTCCTCGGGGCTACGAGCAGTACTTC,CASSFPPRGYEQYF